This T cell receptor beta chain was sequenced for a study of OX40 agonist ivuxolimab in advanced cancers. On the study more broadly: Earlier treatment with anti-PD-1, anti-PD-L1 or anti-CTLA-4 was permitted, and 30% to 40% had received some. Partial responses occurred in three patients (one hepatocellular carcinoma, two cutaneous melanoma).

In the case of this clone: The target antigen is unknown.

Study-level findings and limits: Averaging showed that CD8+ T cells had more expanded clones than CD4+ did. Relatively little clonal expansion, among the lowest observed, appeared in partial responders at 0.1-3.0 mg/kg.

The method was immunoSEQ multiplex PCR; TCRdb's version includes in-frame clones alone and lacks a portion of them. The top ten clones hold about 13% of a sample with tens of thousands of clones, roughly nine tenths of them seen once. Germline lookup yields CDR1 SQVTM and CDR2 ANQGSEA. The CDR3 has 13 residues. V gave up 3 bases and J gave up 5 bases, with 10 bases separating them. Specimen: CD4+ or CD8+ T cells sorted from blood, collected in a trial of the OX40 agonist ivuxolimab. The sequence was collected from an adult with an advanced solid tumor such as melanoma, head and neck, liver or kidney cancer. The J gene is TRBJ2-2, the V gene TRBV29-1, with D perhaps TRBD1 or TRBD2 (5 bases each). CDR3 sequence: CSVDGTGTGELFF. DNA of the CDR3: TGCAGCGTTGATGGGACGGGGACCGGGGAGCTGTTTTTT.